Below are 15 T cell receptor beta chains sequenced from a single sample in a study of blood T cell repertoires in COVID-19. The assay was immunoSEQ multiplex PCR, and TCRdb's table has in-frame clones only and misses some. The sample lists around 190,000 clones; 80% to 90% were seen once. What was sequenced was peripheral blood. These receptors were collected from a man younger than 35 who had recovered from COVID-19.

This clone showed up just once. The chain has TRBV27 and TRBJ2-7, with D maybe TRBD2 (6 bases). Germline lookup yields CDR1 MNHEY and CDR2 SMNVEV (reference sequence). The CDR3 loop spans 13 amino acids. Between the trimmed V and J ends, which lost 4 bases and 5 bases, there was a span of 12 bases. The CDR3 spells CASSWDGRNEQYF. Written as DNA, the CDR3 is TGTGCCAGCAGTTGGGACGGGAGAAACGAGCAGTACTTC.

In nucleotides, the CDR3 is TGTGCCAGTAGTATCTCAGGGGGCGCAGGGTTTGACGAGGCTTTCTTT. Its protein is CASSISGGAGFDEAFF. The chain couples TRBV19 to TRBJ1-1, with 8 positions matching TRBD1. Germline CDR1 reads LNHDA; CDR2 reads SQIVND (reference sequence). The CDR3 sequence is 16 residues long. With 3 bases clipped from V and 11 bases from J, the junction kept 17 bases outside the gene matches.

V usage is TRBV6-6 and J usage is TRBJ2-1; 13 bases fit TRBD2. V was clipped by 6 bases and J by 6 bases; unmatched bases: 5. Germline V gives CDR1 MNHNY, CDR2 SVGAGI (reference sequence). The CDR3 sequence is 15 residues long. The CDR3 sequence: CASRPLAGGGNEQFF. As DNA, the CDR3 is TGTGCCAGCAGACCACTAGCGGGAGGGGGCAATGAGCAGTTCTTC.

The chain carries TRBV19 and TRBJ1-4, with D possibly TRBD1 on 5 matching bases. CDR3 length equals 15 residues. The germline V gene has CDR1 LNHDA and CDR2 SQIVND (reference sequence). V lost 7 bases to trimming and J lost 4 bases, with 16 bases between them. CDR3 in DNA: TGTGCCAGTATATCCTTTGACAGATATAATGAAAAACTGTTTTTT. Its protein product is CASISFDRYNEKLFF.

The chain couples TRBV7-9 to TRBJ2-7; D possibly corresponds to TRBD2 (6 bases). The V gene lost 3 bases and the J gene lost 1 base, with 10 bases spanning the gap. CDR3 length equals 14 residues. Germline CDR1 reads SEHNR; CDR2 reads FQNEAQ (reference sequence). In DNA form, the CDR3 reads TGTGCCAGCAGCTTGGGACTCCAGTCCTACGAGCAGTACTTC. It encodes CASSLGLQSYEQYF.

The chain carries TRBV14 and TRBJ2-6, with no clear D. Germline V CDR1 and CDR2: SGHDN, FVKESK. CDR3 length equals 17 residues. The V gene lost 1 base and the J gene lost 0 bases, with 10 bases spanning the gap. For the CDR3, the DNA is TGTGCCAGCAGCCAAGCCCTACTGAGCTCTGGGGCCAACGTCCTGACTTTC. This codes for CASSQALLSSGANVLTF.

This clone was detected a few times. The chain is built from TRBV13 and TRBJ2-2; D call uncertain. V lost 3 bases and J lost 4, with 6 bases in between. The germline V gene has CDR1 PRHDT and CDR2 FYEKMQ (reference sequence). The CDR3 is 13 amino acids. In DNA, the CDR3 is TGTGCCAGCAGCTTTGAACTCACCGGGGAGCTGTTTTTT. It specifies CASSFELTGELFF.

The chain is built from TRBV27 and TRBJ1-2; D gene ambiguous. The germline gives CDR1 MNHEY, CDR2 SMNVEV (reference sequence). There are 16 residues in the CDR3. With 4 bases removed from V and 7 bases from J, the gap between germline ends came to 22 bases. The CDR3 is CASSSLPLRLTGGYTF. CDR3 in DNA: TGTGCCAGCAGTTCCCTACCCTTGAGATTGACGGGTGGCTACACCTTC.

The V call is TRBV6-5, the J call TRBJ1-6, with 7 bases aligning to TRBD1. The germline V gene encodes CDR1 MNHEY and CDR2 SVGAGI. This CDR3 is built from 15 residues. Germline trimming cut 3 bases from V and 8 bases from J; bases unmatched to any gene: 7. CDR3 bases: TGTGCCAGCAGTTATGGAGGGGGCGGTTATTCACCCCTCCACTTT. It yields the protein CASSYGGGGYSPLHF.

This chain uses TRBV5-5 with TRBJ1-5; no firm D call. This CDR3 has 15 amino acids. V lost 0 bases and J lost 5, with 12 bases in between. CDR1 is SGHKS, CDR2 YYEKEE, per germline (reference sequence). In nucleotides, the CDR3 is TGTGCCAGCAGCTTGGAAGCAGGTGAACATCAGCCCCAGCATTTT. Its translation: CASSLEAGEHQPQHF.

The V and J genes are TRBV29-1 and TRBJ1-1, with 10 bases aligning to TRBD1. From germline, CDR1 is SQVTM and CDR2 ANQGSEA. The CDR3 length is 16 residues. V lost 7 bases and J lost 8; bases outside the gene matches: 19. The DNA for the CDR3 is TGCAGCGCCAACAAACTTCCGGGACAGGGGTCAACCGAAGCTTTCTTT. It is translated as CSANKLPGQGSTEAFF.

Only one count was recorded for this clone. The sample contains more than one DNA sequence encoding this CDR3. This chain connects TRBV6-1 to TRBJ1-2, with D hard to call. Trimming cost V 2 bases and J 2 bases, with 6 bases left between them. The germline V gene has CDR1 MNHNS and CDR2 SASEGT. The CDR3 is made up of 13 amino acids. This chain's CDR3 is CASSENRNYGYTF. DNA for the CDR3: TGTGCCAGCAGTGAAAACAGAAACTATGGCTACACCTTC.

The chain has TRBV19 and TRBJ2-7; 9 nucleotides match TRBD2. Germline CDR1 LNHDA, CDR2 SQIVND (reference sequence). V was clipped by 6 bases and J by 6 bases; unmatched bases: 9. The CDR3 runs 14 residues. CDR3 amino acids: CASSTTGLASEQYF. As DNA, the CDR3 is TGTGCCAGTAGCACAACGGGACTAGCCAGCGAGCAGTACTTC. Complete variable domain (other parts from reference TRBV19 and TRBJ2-7): DGGITQSPKYLFRKEGQNVTLSCEQNLNHDAMYWYRQDPGQGLRLIYYSQIVNDFQKGDIAEGYSVSREKKESFPLTVTSAQKNPTAFYLCASSTTGLASEQYFGPGTRLTVT.

The chain employs TRBV7-8 and TRBJ2-7; possible D gene TRBD2, 5 bases. V lost 1 base and J lost 0, with 10 bases in between. The length of the CDR3 is 15 residues. From germline, CDR1 is SGHVS and CDR2 FQNEAQ. The CDR3 is CASSLEPGSSYEQYF. CDR3 DNA sequence: TGTGCCAGCAGCTTAGAACCGGGATCCTCCTACGAGCAGTACTTC.

The rearrangement joins TRBV4-3 to TRBJ1-1, with D uncertain. The germline CDR1 and CDR2 sequences are LGHNA and YSLEER. Trimming pared 0 bases from V and 3 bases from J, leaving 8 bases between. The CDR3 has 14 amino acids. The CDR3 protein is CASSQDEADTEAFF. The CDR3 DNA is TGCGCCAGCAGCCAAGACGAGGCGGACACTGAAGCTTTCTTT.